This TCR beta chain came from a study of T cell clonality in common variable immunodeficiency. No CVID subject was ill or on immunomodulatory drugs when sampled. Findings and caveats of the study: Reportedly, TCR beta sequences from common variable immunodeficiency showed fewer deletions and N-nucleotide insertions. Compared with controls, CVID subjects had fewer shared TCRbeta clones. The cause of increased CVID clonality remains unclear without subpopulation sequencing.

The CDR3 consists of 15 residues. Per the germline V gene, CDR1 is SNHLY and CDR2 is FYNNEI. V lost 8 bases, J lost 0 bases, and 16 bases lay in between. This clone was counted ten times or more. Its specificity is unknown. Read sequence stops 3 residues before the CDR3 end, and the germline J gene provides the missing end. CVID and control samples used equivalent genomic DNA input. Assay used: immunoSEQ multiplex PCR; TCRdb lists only in-frame clones, some missing. The sample lists 35,000 or so clones, none appearing once, the ten largest making up approximately 6.5%. The chain is built from TRBV2 and TRBJ1-1; TRBD1 is a possible D gene (6 bases). This sequence originates from a human donor with common variable immunodeficiency. The sample comprised peripheral blood mononuclear cells. CDR3 region: CASFRDNGMNTEAFF. CDR3 DNA, as far as it was read: TGTGCCAGCTTCCGGGACAATGGAATGAACACTGAA.